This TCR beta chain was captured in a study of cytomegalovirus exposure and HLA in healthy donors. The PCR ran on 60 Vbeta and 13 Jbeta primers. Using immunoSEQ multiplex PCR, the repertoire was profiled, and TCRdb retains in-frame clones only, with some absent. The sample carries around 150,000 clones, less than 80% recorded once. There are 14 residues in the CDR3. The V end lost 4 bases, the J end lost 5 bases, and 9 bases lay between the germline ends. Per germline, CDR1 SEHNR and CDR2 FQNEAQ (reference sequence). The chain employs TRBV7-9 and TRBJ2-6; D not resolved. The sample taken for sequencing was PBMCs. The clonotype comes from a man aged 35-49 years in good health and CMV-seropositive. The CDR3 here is CASSSTLRANVLTF. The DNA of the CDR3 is TGTGCCAGCAGCTCCACATTGCGGGCCAACGTCCTGACTTTC.